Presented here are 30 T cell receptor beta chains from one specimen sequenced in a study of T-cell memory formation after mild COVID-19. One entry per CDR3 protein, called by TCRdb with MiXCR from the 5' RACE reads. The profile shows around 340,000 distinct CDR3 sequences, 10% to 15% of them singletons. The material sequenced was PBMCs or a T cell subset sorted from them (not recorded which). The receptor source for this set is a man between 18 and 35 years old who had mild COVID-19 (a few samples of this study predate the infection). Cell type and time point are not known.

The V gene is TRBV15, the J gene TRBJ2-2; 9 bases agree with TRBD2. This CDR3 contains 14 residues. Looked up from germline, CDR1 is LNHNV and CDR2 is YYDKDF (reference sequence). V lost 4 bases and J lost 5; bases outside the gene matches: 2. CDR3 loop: CATSITSGTGELFF. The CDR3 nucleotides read TGTGCCACCAGCATTACTAGCGGGACCGGGGAGCTGTTTTTT.

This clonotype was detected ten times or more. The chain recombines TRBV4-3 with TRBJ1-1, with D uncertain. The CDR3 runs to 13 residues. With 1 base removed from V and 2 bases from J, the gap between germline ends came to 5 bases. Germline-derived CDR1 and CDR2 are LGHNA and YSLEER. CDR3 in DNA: TGCGCCAGCAGCCAAGGCTACAACACTGAAGCTTTCTTT. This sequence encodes CASSQGYNTEAFF.

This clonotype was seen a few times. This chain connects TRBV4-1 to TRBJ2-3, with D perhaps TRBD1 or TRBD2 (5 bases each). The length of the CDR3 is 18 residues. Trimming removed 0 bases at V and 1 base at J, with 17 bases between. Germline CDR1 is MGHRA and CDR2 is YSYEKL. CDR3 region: CASSQDRGPPRGTDTQYF. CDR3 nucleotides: TGCGCCAGCAGCCAAGATCGGGGACCGCCCAGGGGCACAGATACGCAGTATTTT.

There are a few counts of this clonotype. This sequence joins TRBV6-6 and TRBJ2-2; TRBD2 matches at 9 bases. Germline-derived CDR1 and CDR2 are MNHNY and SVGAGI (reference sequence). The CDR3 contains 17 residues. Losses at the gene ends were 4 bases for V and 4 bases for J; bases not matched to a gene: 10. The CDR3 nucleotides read TGTGCCAGCAGTTCCCCGGGTAGCGGGGGCCTCACCGGGGAGCTGTTTTTT. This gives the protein CASSSPGSGGLTGELFF.

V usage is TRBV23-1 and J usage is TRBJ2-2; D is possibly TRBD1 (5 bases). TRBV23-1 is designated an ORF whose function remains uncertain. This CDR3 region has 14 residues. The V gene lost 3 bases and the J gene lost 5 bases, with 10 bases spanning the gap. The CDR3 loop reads CASSHTRGTGELFF. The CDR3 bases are TGCGCCAGCAGTCATACAAGGGGAACCGGGGAGCTGTTTTTT.

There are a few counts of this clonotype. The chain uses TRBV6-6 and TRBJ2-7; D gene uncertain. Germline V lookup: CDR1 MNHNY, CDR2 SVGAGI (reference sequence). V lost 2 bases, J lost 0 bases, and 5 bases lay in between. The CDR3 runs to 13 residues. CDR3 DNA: TGTGCCAGCAGTTACCTGAGCTCCTACGAGCAGTACTTC. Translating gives CASSYLSSYEQYF.

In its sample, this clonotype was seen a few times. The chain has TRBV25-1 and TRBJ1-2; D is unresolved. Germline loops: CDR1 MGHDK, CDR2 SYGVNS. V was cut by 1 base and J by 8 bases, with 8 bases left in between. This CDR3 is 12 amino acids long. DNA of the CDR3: TGTGCCAGCAGTGAATTGCCGACAGGCTACACCTTC. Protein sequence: CASSELPTGYTF.

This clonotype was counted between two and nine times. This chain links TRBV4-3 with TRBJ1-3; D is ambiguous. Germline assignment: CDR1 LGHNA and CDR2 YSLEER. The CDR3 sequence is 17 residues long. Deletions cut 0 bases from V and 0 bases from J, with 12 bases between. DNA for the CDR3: TGCGCCAGCAGCCAAGAGGGCGCAGGCTCCTCTGGAAACACCATATATTTT. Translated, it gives CASSQEGAGSSGNTIYF.

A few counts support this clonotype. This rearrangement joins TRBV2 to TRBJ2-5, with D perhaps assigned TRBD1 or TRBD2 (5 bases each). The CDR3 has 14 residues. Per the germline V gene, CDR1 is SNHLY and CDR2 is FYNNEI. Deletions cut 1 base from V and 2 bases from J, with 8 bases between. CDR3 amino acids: CASSEVGEQETQYF. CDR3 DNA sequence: TGTGCCAGCAGTGAAGTGGGGGAGCAAGAGACCCAGTACTTC. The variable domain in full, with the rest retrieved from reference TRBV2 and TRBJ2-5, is EPEVTQTPSHQVTQMGQEVILRCVPISNHLYFYWYRQILGQKVEFLVSFYNNEISEKSEIFDDQFSVERPDGSNFTLKIRSTKLEDSAMYFCASSEVGEQETQYFGPGTRLLVL.

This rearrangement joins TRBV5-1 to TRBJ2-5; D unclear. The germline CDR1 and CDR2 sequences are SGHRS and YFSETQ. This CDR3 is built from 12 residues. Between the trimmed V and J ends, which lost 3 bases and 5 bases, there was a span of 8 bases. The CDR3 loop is CASSSWRETQYF. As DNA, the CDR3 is TGCGCCAGCAGCTCCTGGCGGGAGACCCAGTACTTC. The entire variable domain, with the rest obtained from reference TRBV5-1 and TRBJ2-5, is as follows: KAGVTQTPRYLIKTRGQQVTLSCSPISGHRSVSWYQQTPGQGLQFLFEYFSETQRNKGNFPGRFSGRQFSNSRSEMNVSTLELGDSALYLCASSSWRETQYFGPGTRLLVL.

The DNA of the CDR3 is TGTGCCAGCAGCTTTACAACGGGGGCAGTTGGTCAGCCCCAGCATTTT. Translated, it gives CASSFTTGAVGQPQHF. V gene TRBV7-9 combines with J gene TRBJ1-5; weak D call: TRBD1 (6 bases). CDR1 and CDR2 from the germline V gene are SEHNR and FQNEAQ (reference sequence). V lost 3 bases, J lost 6 bases, and 18 bases lay in between. The CDR3 is 16 amino acids.

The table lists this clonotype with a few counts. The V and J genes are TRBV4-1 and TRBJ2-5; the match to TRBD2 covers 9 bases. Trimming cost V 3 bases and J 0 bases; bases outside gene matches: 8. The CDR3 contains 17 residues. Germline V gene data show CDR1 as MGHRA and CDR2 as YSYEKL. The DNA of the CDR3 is TGCGCCAGCAGCCAGGATAGCGGGGGAGAGTACCAAGAGACCCAGTACTTC. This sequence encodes CASSQDSGGEYQETQYF.

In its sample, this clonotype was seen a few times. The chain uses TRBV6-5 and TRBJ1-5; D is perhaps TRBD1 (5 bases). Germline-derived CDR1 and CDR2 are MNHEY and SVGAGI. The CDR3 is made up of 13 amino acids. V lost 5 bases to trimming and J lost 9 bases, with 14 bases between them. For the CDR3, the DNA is TGTGCCAGCAGTCTAGACAGTTTTGGGCCCCAGCATTTT. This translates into CASSLDSFGPQHF.

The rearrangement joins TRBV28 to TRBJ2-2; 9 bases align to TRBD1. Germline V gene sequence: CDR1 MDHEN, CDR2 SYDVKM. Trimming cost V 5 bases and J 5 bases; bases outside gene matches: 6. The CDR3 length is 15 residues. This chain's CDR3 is CASSLWDRETGELFF. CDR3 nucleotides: TGTGCCAGCAGTCTGTGGGACAGGGAAACCGGGGAGCTGTTTTTT.

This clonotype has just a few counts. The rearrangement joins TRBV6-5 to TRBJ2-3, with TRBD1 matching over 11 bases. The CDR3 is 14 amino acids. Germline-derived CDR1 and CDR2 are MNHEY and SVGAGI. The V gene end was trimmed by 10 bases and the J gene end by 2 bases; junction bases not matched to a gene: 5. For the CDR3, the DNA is TGTGCCACCGGACAGGGGGCTAACACAGATACGCAGTATTTT. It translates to CATGQGANTDTQYF.

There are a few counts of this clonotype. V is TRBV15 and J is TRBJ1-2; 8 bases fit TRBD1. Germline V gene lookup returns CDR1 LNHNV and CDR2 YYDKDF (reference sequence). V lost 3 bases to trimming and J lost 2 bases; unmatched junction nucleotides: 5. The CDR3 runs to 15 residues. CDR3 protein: CATSSRGQGNYGYTF. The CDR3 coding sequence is TGTGCCACCAGCAGCCGTGGACAGGGAAACTATGGCTACACCTTC.

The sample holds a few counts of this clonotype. The CDR3 spells CASSLWGSLAETQYF. The CDR3 DNA reads TGTGCCAGCAGCTTATGGGGCAGCCTAGCGGAGACCCAGTACTTC. The chain links TRBV7-3 to TRBJ2-5, with D maybe TRBD2 (6 bases). The germline gives CDR1 SGHTA, CDR2 FQGTGA. The V end lost 2 bases, the J end lost 5 bases, and 15 bases lay between the germline ends. The length of the CDR3 is 15 residues.

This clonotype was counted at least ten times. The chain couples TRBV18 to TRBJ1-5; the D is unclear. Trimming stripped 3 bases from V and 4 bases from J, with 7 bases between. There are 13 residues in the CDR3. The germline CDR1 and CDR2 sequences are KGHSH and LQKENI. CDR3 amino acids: CASSPIPNQPQHF. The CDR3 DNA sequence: TGTGCCAGCTCACCTATACCAAATCAGCCCCAGCATTTT.

As DNA, the CDR3 is TGTGCCAGCAGCCAGGGACATTCGGTTCATACGCAGTATTTT. Translating it yields CASSQGHSVHTQYF. The rearrangement uses TRBV5-6 and TRBJ2-3; possibly TRBD1 for D (6 bases). The V gene's germline CDR1 is SGHDT and CDR2 YYEEEE. The CDR3 spans 14 residues. V was pared by 4 bases and J by 7 bases, with 16 bases between.

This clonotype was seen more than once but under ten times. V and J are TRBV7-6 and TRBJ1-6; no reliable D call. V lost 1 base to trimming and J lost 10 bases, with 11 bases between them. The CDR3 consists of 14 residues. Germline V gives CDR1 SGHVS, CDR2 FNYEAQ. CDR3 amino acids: CASSLGGVGSPLHF. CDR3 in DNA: TGTGCCAGCAGCTTAGGGGGAGTAGGGTCACCCCTCCACTTT.

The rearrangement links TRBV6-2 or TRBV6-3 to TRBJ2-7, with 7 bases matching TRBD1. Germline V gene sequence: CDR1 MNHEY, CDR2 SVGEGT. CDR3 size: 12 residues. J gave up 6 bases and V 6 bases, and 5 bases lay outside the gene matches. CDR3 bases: TGTGCCAGCAGCCGCCGGGACAGCGAGCAGTACGTC. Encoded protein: CASSRRDSEQYV.

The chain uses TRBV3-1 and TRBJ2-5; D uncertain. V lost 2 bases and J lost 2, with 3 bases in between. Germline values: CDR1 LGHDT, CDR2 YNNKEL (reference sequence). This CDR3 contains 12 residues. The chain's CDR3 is CASSQFQETQYF. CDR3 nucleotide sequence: TGTGCCAGCAGCCAATTTCAAGAGACCCAGTACTTC.

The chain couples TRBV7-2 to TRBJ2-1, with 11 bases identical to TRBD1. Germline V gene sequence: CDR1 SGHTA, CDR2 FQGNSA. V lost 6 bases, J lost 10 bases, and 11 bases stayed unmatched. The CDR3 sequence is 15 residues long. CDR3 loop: CASRLTGTGGREQFF. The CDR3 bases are TGTGCCAGCAGATTGACCGGGACAGGGGGTCGGGAGCAGTTCTTC.

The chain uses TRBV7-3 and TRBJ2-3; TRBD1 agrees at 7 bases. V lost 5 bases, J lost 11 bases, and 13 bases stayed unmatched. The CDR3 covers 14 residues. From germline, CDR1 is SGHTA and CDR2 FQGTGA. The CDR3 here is CASSPDRDGGVQYF. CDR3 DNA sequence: TGTGCCAGCAGCCCCGACAGGGATGGGGGTGTGCAGTATTTT.

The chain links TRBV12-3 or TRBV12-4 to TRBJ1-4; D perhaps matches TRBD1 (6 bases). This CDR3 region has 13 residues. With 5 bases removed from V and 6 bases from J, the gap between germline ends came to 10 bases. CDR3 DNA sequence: TGTGCCAGCAGTAACAGGGTTGATGAAAAACTGTTTTTT. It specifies CASSNRVDEKLFF.

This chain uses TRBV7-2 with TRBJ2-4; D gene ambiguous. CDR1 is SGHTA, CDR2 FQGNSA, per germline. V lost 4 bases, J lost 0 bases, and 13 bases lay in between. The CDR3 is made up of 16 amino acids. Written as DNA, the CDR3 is TGTGCCAGCAGCTCCCACGGCCAGGTAGCCAAAAACATTCAGTACTTC. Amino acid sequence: CASSSHGQVAKNIQYF. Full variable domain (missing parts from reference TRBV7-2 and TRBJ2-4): GAGVSQSPSNKVTEKGKDVELRCDPISGHTALYWYRQSLGQGLEFLIYFQGNSAPDKSGLPSDRFSAERTGGSVSTLTIQRTQQEDSAVYLCASSSHGQVAKNIQYFGAGTRLSVL.

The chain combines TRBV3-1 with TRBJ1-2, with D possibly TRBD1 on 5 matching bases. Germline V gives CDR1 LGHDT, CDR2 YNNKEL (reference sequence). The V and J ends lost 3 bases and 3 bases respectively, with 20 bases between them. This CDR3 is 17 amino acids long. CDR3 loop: CASSQEGPSGTDYGYTF. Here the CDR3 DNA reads TGTGCCAGCAGCCAGGAGGGACCCTCCGGGACCGACTATGGCTACACCTTC. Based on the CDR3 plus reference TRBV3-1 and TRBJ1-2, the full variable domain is DTAVSQTPKYLVTQMGNDKSIKCEQNLGHDTMYWYKQDSKKFLKIMFSYNNKELIINETVPNRFSPKSPDKAHLNLHINSLELGDSAVYFCASSQEGPSGTDYGYTFGSGTRLTVV.

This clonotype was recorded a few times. The CDR3 spells CASSFVGKLFF. The DNA of the CDR3 is TGTGCCAGCAGTTTTGTTGGAAAACTGTTTTTT. The chain joins TRBV28 to TRBJ1-4; unclear D gene. The V gene's germline CDR1 is MDHEN and CDR2 SYDVKM. The CDR3 is 11 residues long. Trimming removed 3 bases from V and 10 bases from J, with 6 bases in between.

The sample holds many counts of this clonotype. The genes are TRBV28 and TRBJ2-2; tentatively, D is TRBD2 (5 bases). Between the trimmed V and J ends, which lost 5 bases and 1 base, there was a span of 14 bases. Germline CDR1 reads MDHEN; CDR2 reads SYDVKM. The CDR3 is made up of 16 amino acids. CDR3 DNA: TGTGCCAGCAGTCCCACCTCCGGGGTGAACACCGGGGAGCTGTTTTTT. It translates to CASSPTSGVNTGELFF.

The CDR3 DNA reads as TGTGCCAGCTCAGCAAACAGGGGCCCGTACGAGCAGTACTTC. It is translated as CASSANRGPYEQYF. The chain recombines TRBV18 with TRBJ2-7; 7 nucleotides match TRBD1. The V and J ends lost 5 bases and 4 bases, in that order; junction bases with no gene match: 8. The CDR3 extends over 14 amino acids. From germline, CDR1 is KGHSH and CDR2 LQKENI.